This T cell receptor beta chain was obtained from a study of CD4 T cells in relation to SARS-CoV-2 and coronaviruses. Study background: PBMCs were cultured with antigen for roughly 11 days before TCR beta sequencing. The HLA restriction of the shared crossreactive spike epitopes was mapped.

This table comes from immunoSEQ multiplex PCR, and its TCRdb copy is limited to in-frame clones, with some not included. The sample carries more than 25,000 clones, more than 70% recorded once. CD4+ T cells from unexposed donors were obtained before the COVID-19 pandemic (2011-2018). The cells were cultured for under twelve days before CD4+ T cells were isolated. Cells permitting, SARS-CoV-2 S/N and four cold-coronavirus spikes were tested on unexposed-donor CD4+ T cells. Comment on this clone: The antigen remains unidentified.

V was pared by 5 bases and J by 9 bases, with 6 bases of the junction left unmatched. The CDR3 length is 13 residues. Germline assignment: CDR1 KGHDR and CDR2 SFDVKD. The chain joins TRBV24-1 to TRBJ2-5; TRBD1 matches at 9 bases. The material sequenced was CD4+ T cells from PBMCs, cultured in vitro. The source of this sequence is a human donor in good health. The CDR3 spells CATSVDRGGPQYF. As DNA, the CDR3 is TGTGCCACCAGTGTAGACAGGGGGGGGCCCCAGTACTTC.